The 28 T cell receptor beta chains below were found in one sample sequenced in a study of T-cell reconstitution after alpha-beta-depleted transplantation in children. The TCRbeta library was prepared with unique molecular identifiers. TCRdb analysed the PCR reads with MiXCR anew, one entry per CDR3 protein. The top ten clones hold almost 6.5% of a sample with 200,000 to 300,000 distinct CDR3 sequences, 6.5% to 10% of them seen once. The input for sequencing was PBMCs, mostly from graft donor cells, taken 180 days after TCRalphabeta/CD19-depleted stem cell transplant. The receptors originated from a male patient younger than 18 who had a stem cell transplant for acute lymphoblastic leukemia, so the T cells may come from the graft donor.

This clonotype was observed at least ten times. This chain uses TRBV10-3 with TRBJ2-2; unclear D gene. Deletions cut 3 bases from V and 1 base from J, with 9 bases between. The CDR3 runs to 15 residues. Germline V gene sequence: CDR1 ENHRY, CDR2 SYGVKD. The CDR3 nucleotides read TGTGCCATCAGTGATCTGCCTATGAACACCGGGGAGCTGTTTTTT. This encodes CAISDLPMNTGELFF.

The chain links TRBV7-6 to TRBJ1-1; 9 bases fit TRBD1. Trimming at V came to 5 bases and at J to 1 base, leaving 2 bases not matched to a gene. This CDR3 is 14 amino acids long. CDR1 and CDR2 (germline): SGHVS, FNYEAQ. CDR3 residues: CASSQGQGNTEAFF. Here the CDR3 DNA reads TGTGCCAGCAGCCAGGGACAGGGGAACACTGAAGCTTTCTTT. Looking up the rest from reference TRBV7-6 and TRBJ1-1 gives the full variable domain: GAGVSQSPRYKVTKRGQDVALRCDPISGHVSLYWYRQALGQGPEFLTYFNYEAQQDKSGLPNDRFSAERPEGSISTLTIQRTEQRDSAMYRCASSQGQGNTEAFFGQGTRLTVV.

This clonotype was recorded many times. The chain is built from TRBV20-1 and TRBJ1-2; a possible D gene is TRBD1 (5 bases). Germline values: CDR1 DFQATT, CDR2 SNEGSKA (reference sequence). Trimming pared 3 bases from V and 8 bases from J, leaving 13 bases between. The CDR3 runs to 12 residues. The CDR3 DNA is TGCAGTGCTAGGTGGGGGGGGTTAGGCTACACCTTC. This gives the protein CSARWGGLGYTF.

This clonotype came up a few times. The V gene is TRBV19, the J gene TRBJ2-4; 9 bases fit TRBD1. Germline-derived CDR1 and CDR2 are LNHDA and SQIVND (reference sequence). V was clipped by 4 bases and J by 1 base; unmatched bases: 5. The CDR3 has 16 amino acids. The CDR3 DNA follows: TGTGCCAGTAGTACCGGACAGGGGATGGCCAAAAACATTCAGTACTTC. Protein: CASSTGQGMAKNIQYF.

As for this clonotype: A single base separates this from a much larger clone, so it may be a read error. This chain connects TRBV25-1 to TRBJ2-1; the D is unclear. The CDR3 is made up of 15 amino acids. Germline loops: CDR1 MGHDK, CDR2 SYGVNS. V dropped 3 bases and J dropped 9 bases, with 18 bases sitting between them. CDR3 in DNA: TGTGCCAGCAGTGAGGTGGGGTGTGACATGGGTGAGCAGTTCTTC. Translating it yields CASSEVGCDMGEQFF.

This clonotype was found many times. The rearrangement links TRBV5-1 to TRBJ2-7, with D hard to call. V was clipped by 0 bases and J by 5 bases, with 12 bases between them. Germline values: CDR1 SGHRS, CDR2 YFSETQ. The CDR3 extends over 14 amino acids. In nucleotides, the CDR3 is TGCGCCAGCAGCTTGGAGAGTTTAAGGCACGAGCAGTACTTC. Its protein is CASSLESLRHEQYF.

This clonotype came up many times. The V gene is TRBV12-3 or TRBV12-4, the J gene TRBJ2-5; 11 nucleotides agree with TRBD2. V shed 0 bases, J shed 5 bases, and the junction held 11 bases outside the gene matches. The CDR3 contains 18 residues. The chain's CDR3 is CASSLAGHSGGAWETQYF. In DNA form, the CDR3 reads TGTGCCAGCAGTTTAGCTGGGCATAGCGGGGGGGCCTGGGAGACCCAGTACTTC.

This clonotype occurred many times. V is TRBV9 and J is TRBJ2-7, with 13 positions matching TRBD2. Germline CDR1 reads SGDLS; CDR2 reads YYNGEE. The V and J ends lost 3 bases and 4 bases, in that order; junction bases with no gene match: 4. This CDR3 is built from 15 residues. The CDR3 DNA sequence: TGTGCCAGCAGCGCCGGGACTAGCGGGGCTTACGAGCAGTACTTC. The encoded protein is CASSAGTSGAYEQYF.

This clonotype appeared a few times. The chain recombines TRBV29-1 with TRBJ2-2; 8 nucleotides line up with TRBD1. Germline V gene data show CDR1 as SQVTM and CDR2 as ANQGSEA. V shed 3 bases, J shed 7 bases, and the junction held 10 bases outside the gene matches. CDR3 length equals 15 residues. CDR3 bases: TGCAGCGTTGACCGGACAGGGCCACTGGGCGGGGAGCTGTTTTTT. The encoded protein is CSVDRTGPLGGELFF.

In the case of this clonotype: A clone one base away is much larger, so this may be a read error. This chain links TRBV29-1 with TRBJ1-2; D call uncertain. The germline CDR1 and CDR2 sequences are SQVTM and ANQGSEA. V lost 6 bases and J 6 bases, leaving 20 bases between the germline ends. The CDR3 covers 14 residues. The CDR3 DNA reads as TGCAGCGTACCATTACGTTCGGCGAGGAATGGCTACACCTTC. This translates into CSVPLRSARNGYTF. The complete variable domain, with remaining parts taken from reference TRBV29-1 and TRBJ1-2, reads SAVISQKPSRDICQRGTSLTIQCQVDSQVTMMFWYRQQPGQSLTLIATANQGSEATYESGFVIDKFPISRPNLTFSTLTVSNMSPEDSSIYLCSVPLRSARNGYTFGSGTRLTVV.

Only a few counts were recorded for this clonotype. The rearrangement links TRBV18 to TRBJ2-1; unclear D gene. The germline CDR1 and CDR2 sequences are KGHSH and LQKENI. This CDR3 has 16 amino acids. V lost 1 base, J lost 0 bases, and 10 bases lay in between. Written as DNA, the CDR3 is TGTGCCAGCTCACCACTGGCGCCGAGCTCCTACAATGAGCAGTTCTTC. Amino acids: CASSPLAPSSYNEQFF.

This clonotype was picked up many times. The chain uses TRBV20-1 and TRBJ2-7; 12 nucleotides agree with TRBD2. V was clipped by 1 base and J by 4 bases; unmatched bases: 8. The CDR3 runs 16 residues. In germline, CDR1 is DFQATT, CDR2 SNEGSKA (reference sequence). As DNA, the CDR3 is TGCAGTGCTAGAGTCGATCGACTAGCGGGAGATTACGAGCAGTACTTC. This translates into CSARVDRLAGDYEQYF.

The chain recombines TRBV27 with TRBJ2-7, with D unresolved. The CDR3 is 13 amino acids. Trimming took off 5 bases at V and 1 base at J, with 9 bases between the two ends. Germline V CDR1 and CDR2: MNHEY, SMNVEV (reference sequence). For the CDR3, the DNA is TGTGCCAGCAGTATTGACGTTTCCTACGAGCAGTACTTC. Protein sequence: CASSIDVSYEQYF.

V is TRBV7-2 and J is TRBJ2-1; TRBD2 aligns across 9 bases. CDR1 and CDR2 from the germline V gene are SGHTA and FQGNSA. The J segment lost 4 bases and the V segment lost 1 base, leaving 5 bases of the junction unmatched. The CDR3 is 16 residues long. DNA of the CDR3: TGTGCCAGCAGCTTAGAAGGACTAGCGCCTTACAATGAGCAGTTCTTC. Protein sequence: CASSLEGLAPYNEQFF.

The table lists this clonotype with many counts. The rearrangement joins TRBV11-2 to TRBJ1-4, with a weak D call TRBD1 (6 bases). Trimming removed 5 bases from V and 7 bases from J, with 17 bases in between. The CDR3 is 15 amino acids. Germline loops: CDR1 SGHAT, CDR2 FQNNGV. This CDR3 is CASSPEGGRVEKLFF. For the CDR3, the DNA is TGTGCCAGCAGCCCCGAGGGGGGTCGGGTTGAAAAACTGTTTTTT.

This clonotype was detected a few times. A much more abundant neighbour one base away suggests this may be a read error. The chain is built from TRBV5-1 and TRBJ2-5; D is unresolved. V gave up 2 bases and J gave up 7 bases, with 12 bases separating them. CDR1 and CDR2 from the germline V gene are SGHRS and YFSETQ. The CDR3 totals 13 residues. CDR3 nucleotides: TGCGCCAGCAGCTTTGGAGACCCCGGGACCCAGTACTTC. It is translated as CASSFGDPGTQYF.

This clonotype has ten or more counts. This chain joins TRBV15 and TRBJ2-5; D may correspond to TRBD1 or TRBD2 (5 bases each). In germline, CDR1 is LNHNV, CDR2 YYDKDF (reference sequence). V was clipped by 3 bases and J by 7 bases, with 15 bases between them. This CDR3 region has 14 residues. This CDR3 is CATSSALGRGTQYF. The CDR3 nucleotides read TGTGCCACCAGCAGTGCCCTGGGACGGGGGACCCAGTACTTC. The full variable domain, in which reference TRBV15 and TRBJ2-5 provide the parts outside the CDR3, is DAMVIQNPRYQVTQFGKPVTLSCSQTLNHNVMYWYQQKSSQAPKLLFHYYDKDFNNEADTPDNFQSRRPNTSFCFLDIRSPGLGDTAMYLCATSSALGRGTQYFGPGTRLLVL.

This clonotype was seen at least ten times. The chain employs TRBV12-3 or TRBV12-4 and TRBJ2-3; 16 nucleotides agree with TRBD2. The CDR3 has 18 residues. V lost 8 bases, J lost 5 bases, and 13 bases stayed unmatched. The chain's CDR3 is CASQTSGTSGGEEDTQYF. Here the CDR3 DNA reads TGTGCCAGCCAAACCTCCGGGACTAGCGGGGGGGAGGAAGATACGCAGTATTTT.

This clonotype was seen a handful of times. As DNA, the CDR3 is TGTGCCAGCAGTTTGCGGGGGGGACTAGCCGTATTCTACGAGCAGTACTTC. Its protein product is CASSLRGGLAVFYEQYF. J is TRBJ2-7 and V is TRBV12-3 or TRBV12-4; 9 bases are shared with TRBD2. The CDR3 loop spans 17 amino acids. The V gene end was trimmed by 3 bases and the J gene end by 3 bases; junction bases not matched to a gene: 12.

This clonotype was seen many times. The V and J genes are TRBV29-1 and TRBJ1-1; a possible D gene is TRBD1 (6 bases). CDR1 SQVTM and CDR2 ANQGSEA come from the germline V gene. CDR3 length: 11 residues. CDR3 nucleotides: TGCAGTGGACAGCTGAACACTGAAGCTTTCTTT. Translating it yields CSGQLNTEAFF.

This clonotype was seen many times. The chain combines TRBV12-3 or TRBV12-4 with TRBJ2-7; the D is unclear. This CDR3 has 13 amino acids. Trimming removed 3 bases from V and 5 bases from J, with 11 bases in between. This CDR3 is CASSLITSNEQYF. CDR3 nucleotides: TGTGCCAGCAGTTTGATAACAAGCAACGAGCAGTACTTC.

The V and J genes are TRBV25-1 and TRBJ1-1, with a weak D call TRBD1 (5 bases). Trimming shortened V by 1 base and J by 5 bases, and 11 bases separated the two germline ends. Germline loops: CDR1 MGHDK, CDR2 SYGVNS. CDR3 length: 14 residues. As DNA, the CDR3 is TGTGCCAGCAGTGAATGGGAGGGGTCGACTGAAGCTTTCTTT. Protein product: CASSEWEGSTEAFF.

This clonotype has ten or more counts. The rearrangement uses TRBV5-5 and TRBJ2-4; either TRBD1 or TRBD2 may fit D (5 bases each). Looked up from germline, CDR1 is SGHKS and CDR2 is YYEKEE (reference sequence). The CDR3 spans 13 residues. V lost 7 bases and J lost 5, with 13 bases in between. CDR3 coding DNA: TGTGCCAGCTCGGGACGGTCCGAAAACATTCAGTACTTC. Its translation is CASSGRSENIQYF.

This clonotype was seen many times. The chain couples TRBV5-5 to TRBJ2-7; D is uncertain. V lost 1 base and J lost 1, with 9 bases in between. The CDR3 totals 14 residues. The germline gives CDR1 SGHKS, CDR2 YYEKEE (reference sequence). This CDR3 is CASSLRYTSYEQYF. As DNA, the CDR3 is TGTGCCAGCAGCTTGAGGTACACATCCTACGAGCAGTACTTC. The variable domain in full, with the rest retrieved from reference TRBV5-5 and TRBJ2-7, is DAGVTQSPTHLIKTRGQQVTLRCSPISGHKSVSWYQQVLGQGPQFIFQYYEKEERGRGNFPDRFSARQFPNYSSELNVNALLLGDSALYLCASSLRYTSYEQYFGPGTRLTVT.

Notes on this clonotype: Just one base apart from a much larger clone, this may be a read error. Without the conserved terminal phenylalanine or tryptophan, this CDR3 likely stems from a read error. The CDR3 protein is CASSQAPRTSMPNEQFL. In nucleotides, the CDR3 is TGCGCCAGCAGCCAAGCCCCCCGGACTAGCATGCCCAATGAGCAGTTCTTG. The V gene is TRBV4-3, the J gene TRBJ2-1; TRBD2 matches 8 bases. The CDR3 extends over 17 amino acids. The V gene's germline CDR1 is LGHNA and CDR2 YSLEER. After removal of 1 base from V and 6 bases from J, the junction contained 11 bases not matched to a gene.

This clonotype was seen many times. In DNA form, the CDR3 reads TGTGCCAGCAGCTTTGGACTGGGGGACACTGAAGCTTTCTTT. It codes for CASSFGLGDTEAFF. The rearrangement links TRBV7-9 to TRBJ1-1; weak D call: TRBD1 (5 bases). This CDR3 spans 14 amino acids. Trimming stripped 3 bases from V and 3 bases from J, with 11 bases between. Germline V lookup: CDR1 SEHNR, CDR2 FQNEAQ (reference sequence).

The chain combines TRBV6-2 or TRBV6-3 with TRBJ2-3; the match to TRBD2 covers 10 bases. The CDR3 totals 16 residues. From germline, CDR1 is MNHEY and CDR2 SVGEGT. V lost 7 bases, J lost 5 bases, and 12 bases stayed unmatched. CDR3 amino acids: CASTPTLAGGRDTQYF. CDR3 nucleotides: TGTGCCAGCACACCAACCTTAGCGGGGGGTCGAGATACGCAGTATTTT.

In its sample, this clonotype was seen many times. The chain employs TRBV5-1 and TRBJ2-5, with 8 bases aligning to TRBD1. V shed 3 bases and J 2 bases; nucleotides not matched to a gene: 9. The germline CDR1 and CDR2 sequences are SGHRS and YFSETQ. The CDR3 is 16 amino acids. Here the CDR3 reads CASSSGDRSLQETQYF. CDR3 sequence (DNA): TGCGCCAGCAGCTCCGGGGACAGGAGCCTTCAAGAGACCCAGTACTTC.